These T cell receptor beta chains were read from a single sample in a study of cytomegalovirus exposure and HLA in healthy donors. The repertoire was sequenced with immunoSEQ multiplex PCR; TCRdb's copy has only in-frame clones and lacks some. In the table there are about 200,000 clones, 87% of which are singletons. The sample taken for sequencing was PBMCs. These TCRs come from a woman between 18 and 29 years old in good health and CMV-seropositive. Each CDR3 is given without its conserved first and last residue.

j_call: TRBJ2-7
v_call: TRBV29-1
cdr3_aa: SVEGPGLAPMRY

j_call: TRBJ2-5
v_call: TRBV6-5
cdr3_aa: ASSRTGETQY

j_call: TRBJ1-1
v_call: TRBV10-3
cdr3_aa: AISEPATGYHTEAF

j_call: TRBJ2-7
v_call: TRBV4-1
cdr3_aa: ASSQEGRVYEQY

j_call: TRBJ2-7
v_call: TRBV5-1
cdr3_aa: ASSVQGARVHEQY

j_call: TRBJ2-3
v_call: TRBV6-5
cdr3_aa: ASRPSAGTDTQY

j_call: TRBJ2-2
v_call: TRBV2
cdr3_aa: ASSETGGYTGELF

j_call: TRBJ1-1
v_call: TRBV29-1
cdr3_aa: SVPFTGEVTF

j_call: TRBJ1-1
v_call: TRBV11-1
cdr3_aa: ASSSIDRGGYTEAF

j_call: TRBJ1-2
v_call: TRBV7-9
cdr3_aa: ASSFEGYGYT

j_call: TRBJ1-5
v_call: TRBV30
cdr3_aa: AWSINRDRTDQPQH

j_call: TRBJ1-1
v_call: TRBV29-1
cdr3_aa: SVAEGGGMNTEAF

j_call: TRBJ1-2
v_call: TRBV7-9
cdr3_aa: ASSSRKLYGYT

j_call: TRBJ2-7
v_call: TRBV27
cdr3_aa: ASSSGRGLAVD

j_call: TRBJ2-3
v_call: TRBV2
cdr3_aa: ASTPGLAGDTQY

j_call: TRBJ1-5
v_call: TRBV19
cdr3_aa: ASSMERQPQH

j_call: TRBJ1-5
v_call: TRBV2
cdr3_aa: ASSVDREQPQH

j_call: TRBJ1-5
v_call: TRBV18
cdr3_aa: ASSPSGGYQPQH

j_call: TRBJ2-1
v_call: TRBV30
cdr3_aa: AWSRLAEQF

j_call: TRBJ2-5
v_call: TRBV5-6
cdr3_aa: ASSLLGRGAYQETQY

j_call: TRBJ2-1
v_call: TRBV4-1
cdr3_aa: ASSQDVSGSYNEQF

j_call: TRBJ1-2
v_call: TRBV28
cdr3_aa: ASSPGGGYYGYT

j_call: TRBJ2-5
v_call: TRBV7-3
cdr3_aa: ASSPGLPMETQY

j_call: TRBJ2-3
v_call: TRBV9
cdr3_aa: ASSVRGTQSTDTQY

j_call: TRBJ2-1
v_call: TRBV27
cdr3_aa: ASSLYQGAREQF

j_call: TRBJ1-2
v_call: TRBV5-6
cdr3_aa: ASSLRDRVSGYT

j_call: TRBJ1-5
v_call: TRBV5-6
cdr3_aa: ASSRRHYSNQPQH

j_call: TRBJ2-7
v_call: TRBV28
cdr3_aa: ASSSGTRIYEQY

j_call: TRBJ2-1
v_call: TRBV29-1
cdr3_aa: SAPHSYQEQF

j_call: TRBJ2-5
v_call: TRBV27
cdr3_aa: ASSPTTYQETQY

j_call: TRBJ2-3
v_call: TRBV9
cdr3_aa: ASSVRRGSADTQY

j_call: TRBJ2-7
v_call: TRBV5-1
cdr3_aa: ASSLNTGDYEQY

j_call: TRBJ2-1
v_call: TRBV6-1
cdr3_aa: ASSDGTGWYEQF

j_call: TRBJ2-5
v_call: TRBV5-4
cdr3_aa: ASSLDSQQETQY

j_call: TRBJ1-1
v_call: TRBV29-1
cdr3_aa: SVRTGMNTEAF

j_call: TRBJ2-3
v_call: TRBV27
cdr3_aa: ASSSIGLAVSSTDTQY

j_call: TRBJ2-2
v_call: TRBV9
cdr3_aa: ASSGVTGVKSLF

j_call: TRBJ2-1
v_call: TRBV5-4
cdr3_aa: ASSSRYDEQF

j_call: TRBJ2-3
v_call: TRBV12-5
cdr3_aa: ASGLPTGGTDTQY

j_call: TRBJ1-2
v_call: TRBV2
cdr3_aa: ASSDLTGGGYGYT

j_call: TRBJ1-1
v_call: TRBV10-3
cdr3_aa: AIRTGTGSNTEAF

j_call: TRBJ2-1
v_call: TRBV9
cdr3_aa: ASSPRTSGTALLNEQF

j_call: TRBJ2-7
v_call: TRBV4-1
cdr3_aa: ASSQDTQGASYEQY

j_call: TRBJ2-6
v_call: TRBV28
cdr3_aa: ASTSPGSGANVLT

j_call: TRBJ2-1
v_call: TRBV27
cdr3_aa: ASSLGNNEQF

j_call: TRBJ1-3
v_call: TRBV5-6
cdr3_aa: ASSLPPGASGNTIY

j_call: TRBJ2-2
v_call: TRBV9
cdr3_aa: ASSVGAGITGELF

j_call: TRBJ1-1
v_call: TRBV29-1
cdr3_aa: SVDNGQGGFNTEAF

j_call: TRBJ1-1
v_call: TRBV28
cdr3_aa: ASSPHFGDRGHRGFGSSTEAF

j_call: TRBJ2-1
v_call: TRBV27
cdr3_aa: ASSPSRNLHNEQF

j_call: TRBJ2-7
v_call: TRBV30
cdr3_aa: AWSFSGQGAYEQY

j_call: TRBJ2-2
v_call: TRBV5-4
cdr3_aa: ASSPVAGGTGELF

j_call: TRBJ2-3
v_call: TRBV9
cdr3_aa: ASSELPGLAAADTQY

j_call: TRBJ1-5
v_call: TRBV4-1
cdr3_aa: ASRQGSDQPQH